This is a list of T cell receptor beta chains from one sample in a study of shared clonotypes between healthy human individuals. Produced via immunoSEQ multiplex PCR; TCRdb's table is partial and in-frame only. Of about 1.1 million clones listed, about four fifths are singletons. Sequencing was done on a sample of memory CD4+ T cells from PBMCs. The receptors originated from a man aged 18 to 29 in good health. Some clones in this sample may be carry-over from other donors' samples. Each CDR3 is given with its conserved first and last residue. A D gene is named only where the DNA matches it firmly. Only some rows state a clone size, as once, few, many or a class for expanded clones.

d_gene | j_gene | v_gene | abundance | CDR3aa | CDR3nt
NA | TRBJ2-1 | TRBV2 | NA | CASKREGAGGNEQFF | TGTGCCAGCAAAAGAGAGGGAGCGGGTGGCAATGAGCAGTTCTTC
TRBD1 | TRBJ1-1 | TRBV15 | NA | CATKGGTVNTEAFF | TGTGCCACGAAGGGGGGGACAGTGAACACTGAAGCTTTCTTT
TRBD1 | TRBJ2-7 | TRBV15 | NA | CATSRGQGLYEQYF | TGTGCCACCAGCAGAGGACAGGGCCTCTACGAGCAGTACTTC
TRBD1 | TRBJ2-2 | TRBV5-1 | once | CASSSPGQASRELFF | TGCGCCAGCAGCTCACCGGGACAGGCATCGCGGGAGCTGTTTTTT
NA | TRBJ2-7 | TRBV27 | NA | CASPLREQYF | TGTGCCAGCCCTCTAAGAGAGCAGTACTTC
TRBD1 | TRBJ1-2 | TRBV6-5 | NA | CASSLDRAYGYTF | TGTGCCAGCAGTCTCGACAGGGCCTATGGCTACACCTTC
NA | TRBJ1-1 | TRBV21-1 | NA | CASSKGNRGYLKNTEAFF | TGTGCCAGCAGCAAAGGCAACAGGGGTTACTTAAAGAACACTGAAGCTTTCTTT
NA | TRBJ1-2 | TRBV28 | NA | CASWDGTNYGYTF | TGTGCCAGCTGGGACGGCACTAACTATGGCTACACCTTC
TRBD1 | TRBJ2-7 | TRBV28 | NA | CASSSGQGAREQYF | TGTGCCAGCAGTTCAGGGCAGGGGGCCAGGGAGCAGTACTTC
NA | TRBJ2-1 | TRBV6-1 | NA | CASRAGREQFF | TGTGCCAGCAGGGCGGGTCGGGAGCAGTTCTTC
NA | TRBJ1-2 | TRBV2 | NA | CATGLHPNGYTF | TGTGCCACAGGGCTGCACCCTAATGGCTACACCTTC
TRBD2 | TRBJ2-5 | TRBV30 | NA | CAWSLTSGRSQETQYF | TGTGCCTGGAGTTTAACTAGCGGGAGGTCCCAAGAGACCCAGTACTTC
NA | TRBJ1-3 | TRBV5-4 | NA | CASSSRTGNLGNTIYF | TGTGCCAGCAGCTCCCGAACAGGAAATCTTGGAAACACCATATATTTT
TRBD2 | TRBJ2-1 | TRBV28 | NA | CASSLSLAGGSYNEQFF | TGTGCCAGCAGTTTGTCGCTAGCGGGGGGCTCCTACAATGAGCAGTTCTTC
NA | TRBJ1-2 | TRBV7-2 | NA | CASSFPSYGYTF | TGTGCCAGCAGCTTTCCCAGCTATGGCTACACCTTC
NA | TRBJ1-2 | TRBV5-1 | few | CASSLEQGGGYGYTF | TGCGCCAGCAGCTTGGAACAGGGTGGTGGCTATGGCTACACCTTC
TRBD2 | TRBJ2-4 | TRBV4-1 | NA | CASSQEELAGGLAKNIQYF | TGCGCCAGCAGCCAAGAAGAACTAGCGGGTGGACTAGCCAAAAACATTCAGTACTTC
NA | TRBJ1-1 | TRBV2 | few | CASSNREYAFF | TGTGCCAGCAGTAACAGGGAGTATGCTTTCTTT
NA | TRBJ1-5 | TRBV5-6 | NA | CASSWGPNQPQHF | TGTGCCAGCAGCTGGGGACCTAATCAGCCCCAGCATTTT
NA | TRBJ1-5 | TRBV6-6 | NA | CASSTGNSNQPQHF | TGTGCCAGCAGTACAGGGAATAGCAATCAGCCCCAGCATTTT
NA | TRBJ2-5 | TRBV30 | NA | CAWRFVRAGHQETQYF | TGTGCCTGGAGATTTGTGCGTGCAGGGCACCAAGAGACCCAGTACTTC
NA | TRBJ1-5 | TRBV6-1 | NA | CASSEAGAFIQPQHF | TGTGCCAGCAGTGAAGCAGGGGCGTTTATTCAGCCCCAGCATTTT